This T cell receptor beta chain was profiled in a study of blood T cell repertoires in COVID-19. The repertoire was sequenced with immunoSEQ multiplex PCR; TCRdb's copy has only in-frame clones and lacks some. The top ten hold approximately 12% of the sample, which has fewer than 450,000 clones, 70% to 90% seen once. The CDR3 is made up of 11 amino acids. Trimming pared 5 bases from V and 2 bases from J, leaving 4 bases between. The receptor comes from a woman between 45 and 65 years old with COVID-19, enrolled during active disease. This rearrangement joins TRBV12-3 or TRBV12-4 to TRBJ2-7; D gene uncertain. The sample comprised peripheral blood. The CDR3 region is CASSPAYEQYF. CDR3 coding DNA: TGTGCCAGCAGTCCGGCCTACGAGCAGTACTTC.